This TCR beta chain was found in a study of cytomegalovirus exposure and HLA in healthy donors. To note about this clone: Its matching antigen is unknown.

The CDR3 is made up of 14 amino acids. J gave up 8 bases and V 5 bases, and 6 bases lay outside the gene matches. The germline CDR1 and CDR2 sequences are SGHVS and FNYEAQ. Points from the study as a whole: There were over 150 TCR beta chains listed as cytomegalovirus-associated. A few CMV-associated chains were confirmed in vitro to be specific for CMV antigens. The study carried out a later analysis of TCR beta sequences. It associated about 15,000 of them with specific HLA alleles at a false discovery rate of 0.05. Earlier results showed most TCR beta V segments being productive about 90% or about 30% of the time.

The PCR was carried out with 60 Vbeta primers and 13 Jbeta primers. Sequencing was performed with immunoSEQ multiplex PCR; in TCRdb, only in-frame clones are kept and a portion is missing. The table shows some 130,000 clones, with 65% to 70% occurring only once. The V gene is TRBV7-6, the J gene TRBJ2-1, with 10 bases aligning to TRBD1. The sequencing sample was made of PBMCs. This sequence was found in a human donor in good health. CDR3 sequence reads: CASSQGQGLDEQFF. The CDR3 DNA reads as TGTGCCAGCAGCCAGGGACAGGGGTTAGATGAGCAGTTCTTC.